This T cell receptor (beta chain) came from a study of T cell repertoires in cytomegalovirus infection. Study-wide background: From public TCR beta signatures came an indication of both CMV infection and matching HLA type. Study outcomes and limitations: The study found HLA-C-restricted CMV-specific TCR beta clonotypes dominating the ex vivo response. Carriage of CMV together with the relevant HLA was identifiable through cumulative public TCR beta family frequency.

TCRdb ran MiXCR on the reads and lists one entry per CDR3 protein. The table includes about 400,000 distinct CDR3 sequences, 18% detected once. This clonotype has more than one count but fewer than ten. As yet, its antigen is unknown. The source material was PBMCs. The receptor comes from a human donor in good health (CMV status not recorded). Some clones in this sample may be carry-over from other donors' samples.

The CDR3 protein is CASSQQGYGTEAFF. The CDR3 region has the DNA TGTGCCAGTAGTCAACAGGGGTACGGCACTGAAGCTTTCTTT. This sequence joins TRBV19 and TRBJ1-1; 7 nucleotides line up with TRBD1. Germline V gene data show CDR1 as LNHDA and CDR2 as SQIVND (reference sequence). After removal of 5 bases from V and 4 bases from J, the junction contained 7 bases not matched to a gene. CDR3 length equals 14 residues.